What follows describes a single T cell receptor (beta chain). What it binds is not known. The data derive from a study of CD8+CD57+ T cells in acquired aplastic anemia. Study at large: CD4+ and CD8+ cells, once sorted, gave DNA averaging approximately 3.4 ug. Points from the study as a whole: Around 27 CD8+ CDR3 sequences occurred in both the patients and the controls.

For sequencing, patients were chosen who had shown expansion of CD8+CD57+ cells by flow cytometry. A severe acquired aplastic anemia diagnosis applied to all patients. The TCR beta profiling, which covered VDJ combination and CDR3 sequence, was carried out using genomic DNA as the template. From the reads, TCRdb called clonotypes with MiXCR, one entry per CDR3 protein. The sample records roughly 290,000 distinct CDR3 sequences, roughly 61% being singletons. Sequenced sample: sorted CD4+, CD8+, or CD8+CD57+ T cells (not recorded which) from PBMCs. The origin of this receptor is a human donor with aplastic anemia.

This CDR3 is CASSLMVGEETQYF. The CDR3 coding sequence is TGCGCCAGCAGCTTGATGGTCGGGGAAGAGACCCAGTACTTC. The chain has TRBV5-1 and TRBJ2-5; weak D call: TRBD2 (5 bases). This CDR3 comprises 14 residues. Trimming stripped 1 base from V and 3 bases from J, with 10 bases between. CDR1 and CDR2 (germline): SGHRS, YFSETQ.